The sequence of this T cell receptor (beta chain) was determined in a study of tumor-infiltrating lymphocytes in primary liver carcinoma. A primer in the constant region served to generate TCR beta cDNA from approximately 500 ng of total RNA. Construction of TCR beta libraries relied on three successive nested multiplex PCR rounds employing slightly modified ARM-PCR. Use of TRBV1-TRBV30 forward primers with a C-beta reverse primer characterized the first two PCR rounds, which lasted ten to eleven cycles each. One entry per CDR3 protein results from TCRdb running MiXCR on the multiplex PCR reads. The sample lists hundreds of thousands of distinct CDR3 sequences, approximately 58% occurring once. Germline DNA was extracted alongside blood RNA, which was obtained from unsorted whole blood. There are 15 residues in the CDR3. Germline V gives CDR1 LGHNA, CDR2 YSLEER. This clonotype was detected once. A read error may produce the germline difference seen at one junction end.

Sample: peripheral blood. The chain is built from TRBV4-3 and TRBJ2-2; tentative D call: TRBD2 (5 bases). This sequence was found in a woman in her 30s with primary liver carcinoma and hepatitis B virus infection. The CDR3 reads CASSQEVGNTGELFF. CDR3 bases: TGCGCCAGCAGCCAAGAAGTTGGGAACACCGGGGAGCTGTTTTTC.